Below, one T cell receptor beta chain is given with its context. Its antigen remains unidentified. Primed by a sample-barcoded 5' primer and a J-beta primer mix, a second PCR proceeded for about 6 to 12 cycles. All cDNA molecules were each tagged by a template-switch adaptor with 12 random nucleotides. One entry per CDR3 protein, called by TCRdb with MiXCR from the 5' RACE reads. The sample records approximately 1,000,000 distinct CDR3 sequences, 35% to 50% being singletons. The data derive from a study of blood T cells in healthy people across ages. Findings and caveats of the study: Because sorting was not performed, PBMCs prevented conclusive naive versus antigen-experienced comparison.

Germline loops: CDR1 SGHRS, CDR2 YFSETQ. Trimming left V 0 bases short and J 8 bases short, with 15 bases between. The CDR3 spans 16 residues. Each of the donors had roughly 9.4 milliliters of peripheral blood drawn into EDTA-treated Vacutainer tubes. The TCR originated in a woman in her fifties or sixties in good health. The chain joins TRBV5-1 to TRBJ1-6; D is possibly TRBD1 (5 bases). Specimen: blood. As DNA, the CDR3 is TGCGCCAGCAGCTTGGAAGGGACCCGGAGATATTCACCCCTCCACTTT. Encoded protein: CASSLEGTRRYSPLHF. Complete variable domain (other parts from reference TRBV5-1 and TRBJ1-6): KAGVTQTPRYLIKTRGQQVTLSCSPISGHRSVSWYQQTPGQGLQFLFEYFSETQRNKGNFPGRFSGRQFSNSRSEMNVSTLELGDSALYLCASSLEGTRRYSPLHFGNGTRLTVT.